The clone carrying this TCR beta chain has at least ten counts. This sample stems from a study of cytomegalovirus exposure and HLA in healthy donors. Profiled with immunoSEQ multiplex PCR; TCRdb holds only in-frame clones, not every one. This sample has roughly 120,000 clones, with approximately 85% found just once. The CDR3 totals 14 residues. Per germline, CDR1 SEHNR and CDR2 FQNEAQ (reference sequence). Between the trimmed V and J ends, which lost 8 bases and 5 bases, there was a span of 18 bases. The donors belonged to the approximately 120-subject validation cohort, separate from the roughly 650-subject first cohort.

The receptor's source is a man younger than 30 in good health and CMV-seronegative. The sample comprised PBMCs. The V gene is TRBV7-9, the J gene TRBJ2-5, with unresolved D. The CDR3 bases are TGTGCCAGCCTGCCCCCCGGAGTACGGGAGACCCAGTACTTC. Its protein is CASLPPGVRETQYF.